The 25 T cell receptor beta chains reported below all come from one sample, sequenced in a study of T-cell memory formation after mild COVID-19. MiXCR was run by TCRdb on the 5' RACE reads, yielding one entry per CDR3 protein. This sample has just over 300,000 distinct CDR3 sequences, with just under 20% found just once. The sequencing sample was made of PBMCs or a T cell subset sorted from them (not recorded which). These receptors all stem from a man between 18 and 35 years old who had mild COVID-19 (a few samples of this study predate the infection). Cell type and time point are not known.

V and J are TRBV7-2 and TRBJ1-5; 10 bases agree with TRBD1. Losses at the gene ends were 6 bases for V and 3 bases for J; bases not matched to a gene: 5. Germline V gives CDR1 SGHTA, CDR2 FQGNSA. The CDR3 sequence is 15 residues long. The CDR3 region is CASSARQGANQPQHF. CDR3 DNA sequence: TGTGCCAGCAGTGCTCGACAGGGGGCCAATCAGCCCCAGCATTTT.

This clonotype was observed a handful of times. This chain links TRBV7-9 with TRBJ2-2; 8 bases align to TRBD1. In germline, CDR1 is SEHNR, CDR2 FQNEAQ (reference sequence). The CDR3 loop spans 15 amino acids. V dropped 6 bases and J dropped 5; count of bases not matched to a gene: 8. The DNA of the CDR3 is TGTGCCAGCAGGTCCGGAACAGGGGGAACCGGGGAGCTGTTTTTT. Translating gives CASRSGTGGTGELFF. Filled out from reference TRBV7-9 and TRBJ2-2, the complete variable domain reads DTGVSQNPRHKITKRGQNVTFRCDPISEHNRLYWYRQTLGQGPEFLTYFQNEAQLEKSRLLSDRFSAERPKGSFSTLEIQRTEQGDSAMYLCASRSGTGGTGELFFGEGSRLTVL.

This clonotype has only a few counts. The CDR3 reads CATSSFPRDSYEQYV. Here the CDR3 DNA reads TGTGCCACCAGCAGCTTTCCTCGGGACAGCTACGAGCAGTACGTC. The rearrangement uses TRBV15 and TRBJ2-7; 7 positions agree with TRBD1. The ends lost 3 bases at V and 3 bases at J; junction bases unmatched: 8. The germline V gene encodes CDR1 LNHNV and CDR2 YYDKDF (reference sequence). The CDR3 length is 15 residues.

This rearrangement joins TRBV12-3 or TRBV12-4 to TRBJ2-2; the D is unclear. CDR3 length: 14 amino acids. Trimming took off 4 bases at V and 1 base at J, with 7 bases between the two ends. This CDR3 reads CASSSTMNTGELFF. CDR3 sequence (DNA): TGTGCCAGCAGTTCAACGATGAACACCGGGGAGCTGTTTTTT.

The chain uses TRBV15 and TRBJ1-2; D may be TRBD1 (6 bases). The CDR3 is 16 amino acids. From germline, CDR1 is LNHNV and CDR2 YYDKDF (reference sequence). V lost 3 bases, J lost 1 base, and 15 bases lay in between. CDR3 sequence: CATSRPRGGINYGYTF. As DNA, the CDR3 is TGTGCCACCAGCAGGCCTAGAGGGGGGATTAACTATGGCTACACCTTC.

The CDR3 here is CASTLWNRVSYEQYV. In DNA form, the CDR3 reads TGTGCCAGCACCCTCTGGAATAGGGTATCCTACGAGCAGTACGTC. This chain joins TRBV5-6 and TRBJ2-7; D gene unclear. The ends were cut back, 6 bases at V and 1 base at J, with 17 bases in the middle. The CDR3 has 15 residues. Germline CDR1 reads SGHDT; CDR2 reads YYEEEE.

This clonotype has a count of ten or more. For the CDR3, the DNA is TGTGCCAGCAGCTTTACCGGGCCCAATCAGCCCCAGCATTTT. Translating it yields CASSFTGPNQPQHF. The chain links TRBV7-2 to TRBJ1-5; no definite D call. This CDR3 region has 14 residues. Between the trimmed V and J ends, which lost 3 bases and 3 bases, there was a span of 9 bases. Germline CDR1 is SGHTA and CDR2 is FQGNSA.

This chain links TRBV5-1 with TRBJ2-1; 10 bases fit TRBD2. V shed 5 bases and J 1 base; nucleotides not matched to a gene: 3. The CDR3 contains 15 residues. Germline CDR1 and CDR2: SGHRS and YFSETQ. CDR3 nucleotide sequence: TGCGCCAGCAGTAGCGGGGGGATTTCCTACAATGAGCAGTTCTTC. Amino acids: CASSSGGISYNEQFF.

This clonotype was recorded at least ten times. V usage is TRBV12-3 or TRBV12-4 and J usage is TRBJ2-7, with unresolved D. The CDR3 extends over 13 amino acids. V shed 2 bases and J shed 0 bases, with 5 bases lying between them. The CDR3, as DNA: TGTGCCAGCAGTTTAACACCCTCCTACGAGCAGTACGTC. Protein product: CASSLTPSYEQYV.

The V and J genes are TRBV6-1 and TRBJ1-1; possible D gene TRBD1, 5 bases. Trimming removed 4 bases at V and 5 bases at J, with 14 bases between. Germline V lookup: CDR1 MNHNS, CDR2 SASEGT. The length of the CDR3 is 14 residues. CDR3 DNA: TGTGCCAGCAGTGTCTCTATTGGGGCAACTGAAGCTTTCTTT. This codes for CASSVSIGATEAFF.

This clonotype was counted only a few times. This chain links TRBV4-2 with TRBJ2-1, with D possibly TRBD1 on 6 matching bases. Germline V gene data show CDR1 as LGHNA and CDR2 as YNFKEQ. CDR3 size: 14 residues. The V gene lost 0 bases and the J gene lost 5 bases, with 8 bases spanning the gap. The CDR3 DNA reads as TGTGCCAGCAGCCAAGAATGGACAGACAATGAGCAGTTCTTC. This gives the protein CASSQEWTDNEQFF.

In this sample, this clonotype turned up a few times. V usage is TRBV10-1 and J usage is TRBJ2-2; D is undetermined. With 1 base removed from V and 1 base from J, the gap between germline ends came to 4 bases. This CDR3 has 14 residues. The germline V gene has CDR1 WNHNN and CDR2 SYGVQD (reference sequence). CDR3 sequence: CASSEWENTGELFF. In nucleotides, the CDR3 is TGCGCCAGCAGTGAGTGGGAGAACACCGGGGAGCTGTTTTTT.

For the CDR3, the DNA is TGTGCCAGCAGCTTATCGGGAGCTGAAAAACTGTTTTTT. This gives the protein CASSLSGAEKLFF. The chain uses TRBV7-9 and TRBJ1-4, with no clear D. The germline gives CDR1 SEHNR, CDR2 FQNEAQ (reference sequence). The CDR3 extends over 13 amino acids. V lost 2 bases, J lost 7 bases, and 8 bases lay in between.

This clonotype has a handful of counts. The chain carries TRBV14 and TRBJ1-5; no reliable D call. Germline V gene lookup returns CDR1 SGHDN and CDR2 FVKESK. Trimming stripped 0 bases from V and 5 bases from J, with 5 bases between. CDR3 size: 13 residues. CDR3 sequence (DNA): TGTGCCAGCAGCCAAGATCGTCATCAGCCCCAGCATTTT. Its translation: CASSQDRHQPQHF. The full variable domain, its missing parts supplied by reference TRBV14 and TRBJ1-5, is EAGVTQFPSHSVIEKGQTVTLRCDPISGHDNLYWYRRVMGKEIKFLLHFVKESKQDESGMPNNRFLAERTGGTYSTLKVQPAELEDSGVYFCASSQDRHQPQHFGDGTRLSIL.

This chain links TRBV5-1 with TRBJ1-1, with D possibly TRBD1 on 5 matching bases. The CDR3 is 15 amino acids. Per germline, CDR1 SGHRS and CDR2 YFSETQ. The ends were cut back, 2 bases at V and 0 bases at J, with 11 bases in the middle. CDR3 amino acids: CASSFPGRMNTEAFF. For the CDR3, the DNA is TGCGCCAGCAGCTTCCCGGGGCGGATGAACACTGAAGCTTTCTTT.

This sequence joins TRBV2 and TRBJ2-2; D remains ambiguous. The CDR3 extends over 14 amino acids. Per the germline V gene, CDR1 is SNHLY and CDR2 is FYNNEI. The germline V and J ends were trimmed by 9 bases and 4 bases, with 15 bases remaining between them. The CDR3 DNA reads as TGTGCCAGTAGAAAATTTAGGTCCACCGGGGAGCTGTTTTTT. This translates into CASRKFRSTGELFF.

This clonotype was picked up a small number of times. V usage is TRBV7-2 and J usage is TRBJ1-2; D uncertain. The germline V gene has CDR1 SGHTA and CDR2 FQGNSA. V lost 1 base and J lost 6, with 9 bases in between. This CDR3 has 13 residues. The CDR3 spells CASSLEQADGYTF. The CDR3 DNA reads as TGTGCCAGCAGCTTAGAGCAAGCAGATGGCTACACCTTC.

This clonotype was seen a handful of times. The chain combines TRBV6-5 with TRBJ1-2; no clear D. CDR1 and CDR2 from the germline V gene are MNHEY and SVGAGI. V was pared by 5 bases and J by 5 bases, with 12 bases between. The CDR3 runs 13 residues. CDR3 coding DNA: TGTGCCAGCAGTCGGTCCGGGCAGTATGGCTACACCTTC. Protein: CASSRSGQYGYTF.

CDR3 amino acids: CASSLTTQGRTEAFF. In DNA form, the CDR3 reads TGCGCCAGCAGCCTAACAACACAGGGTAGAACTGAAGCTTTCTTT. J is TRBJ1-1 and V is TRBV5-1, with D possibly being TRBD1 (6 bases). CDR1 is SGHRS and CDR2 is YFSETQ in the germline V gene. The V and J ends lost 4 bases and 5 bases respectively, with 18 bases between them. CDR3 length: 15 residues.

This clonotype was seen a few times. The chain links TRBV5-1 to TRBJ2-5, with 12 bases that match TRBD1. This CDR3 is built from 15 residues. Germline trimming cut 3 bases from V and 5 bases from J; bases unmatched to any gene: 5. Germline lookup yields CDR1 SGHRS and CDR2 YFSETQ. Here the CDR3 reads CASSSGTGGGETQYF. The CDR3, as DNA: TGCGCCAGCAGCTCGGGGACAGGGGGCGGCGAGACCCAGTACTTC. Full variable domain (outside the CDR3, taken from reference TRBV5-1 and TRBJ2-5): KAGVTQTPRYLIKTRGQQVTLSCSPISGHRSVSWYQQTPGQGLQFLFEYFSETQRNKGNFPGRFSGRQFSNSRSEMNVSTLELGDSALYLCASSSGTGGGETQYFGPGTRLLVL.

The V and J genes are TRBV30 and TRBJ1-1; D is uncertain. Per the germline V gene, CDR1 is GTSNPN and CDR2 is SVGIG (reference sequence). The CDR3 consists of 13 residues. V lost 0 bases and J 1 base, leaving 6 bases between the germline ends. CDR3 region: CAWSVGGNTEAFF. The CDR3 nucleotides read TGTGCCTGGAGTGTAGGAGGGAACACTGAAGCTTTCTTT.

This clonotype has a handful of counts. CDR3 amino acids: CASSLALAGEQFF. The DNA for the CDR3 is TGTGCCAGCAGCTTAGCCCTAGCGGGGGAGCAGTTCTTC. The chain couples TRBV11-2 to TRBJ2-1; 9 bases match TRBD2. Trimming removed 1 base from V and 10 bases from J; junction bases left unmatched: 2. The CDR3 sequence is 13 residues long. Germline assignment: CDR1 SGHAT and CDR2 FQNNGV.

This chain links TRBV10-3 with TRBJ1-4, with D unresolved. The CDR3 length is 13 residues. V was shortened by 3 bases and J by 4 bases, with 6 bases between the two germline ends. Germline lookup yields CDR1 ENHRY and CDR2 SYGVKD. Here the CDR3 reads CAISEGLNEKLFF. The CDR3, as DNA: TGTGCCATCAGTGAAGGCCTTAATGAAAAACTGTTTTTT.

This clonotype was recorded a few times. The J gene is TRBJ1-1, the V gene TRBV27, with 8 bases matching TRBD1. Germline values: CDR1 MNHEY, CDR2 SMNVEV (reference sequence). The CDR3 spans 13 residues. The J segment lost 7 bases and the V segment lost 7 bases, leaving 8 bases of the junction unmatched. CDR3 bases: TGTGCCAGCACCACTTGGGGGACAGGTGAAGCTTTCTTT. Translating it yields CASTTWGTGEAFF.

A few counts support this clonotype. The chain employs TRBV20-1 and TRBJ2-2; D is uncertain. Germline V CDR1 and CDR2: DFQATT, SNEGSKA (reference sequence). Trimming removed 2 bases from V and 2 bases from J, with 9 bases in between. CDR3 length: 14 residues. The CDR3 DNA is TGCAGTGCTAGATTTGCGTCAAACACCGGGGAGCTGTTTTTT. It translates to CSARFASNTGELFF.